The 13 T cell receptor beta chains below come from one sample, sequenced in a study of regulatory T cells in long-lasting Graves disease. With iRepertoire HTBI primers and Arm-PCR of CDR3 regions, TCR beta libraries were built. TCRdb passed the multiplex PCR reads through MiXCR, listing each CDR3 protein once. Of around 500,000 distinct CDR3 sequences listed, roughly 16% are singletons. The time point here: newly diagnosed GD, antithyroid drugs for less than 3 months. Construction of the TCR library relied on RNA isolated from PBMCs. The data were also submitted as part of a second study, on T cells in Graves' hyperthyroidism and ophthalmopathy.

Sequenced material: peripheral blood mononuclear cells (PBMCs), taken at new diagnosis, from a patient treated with antithyroid drugs. The receptors come from a woman aged 40-60 years with Graves disease.

This clonotype was observed many times. This chain connects TRBV28 to TRBJ2-1; D remains unclear. V gave up 5 bases and J gave up 8 bases, with 10 bases separating them. The CDR3 loop spans 12 amino acids. From germline, CDR1 is MDHEN and CDR2 SYDVKM. The CDR3 sequence: CASSPTRDEQFF. CDR3 nucleotide sequence: TGTGCCAGCAGTCCCACCCGGGATGAGCAGTTCTTC.

At least ten counts were recorded for this clonotype. The V gene is TRBV7-6, the J gene TRBJ1-1, with D uncertain. In germline, CDR1 is SGHVS, CDR2 FNYEAQ. Trimming shortened V by 1 base and J by 5 bases, and 11 bases separated the two germline ends. CDR3 size: 14 residues. This CDR3 is CASSLERDGTEAFF. The CDR3 DNA follows: TGTGCCAGCAGCTTAGAGAGGGATGGAACTGAAGCTTTCTTT.

V gene TRBV19 combines with J gene TRBJ1-5; D is perhaps TRBD1 (5 bases). Per the germline V gene, CDR1 is LNHDA and CDR2 is SQIVND (reference sequence). V lost 6 bases and J 2 bases, leaving 14 bases between the germline ends. The CDR3 is 15 residues long. DNA of the CDR3: TGTGCCAGTAGAGGGGTTCGGCTGGGCAATCAGCCCCAGCATTTT. This gives the protein CASRGVRLGNQPQHF.

This clonotype was recorded at least ten times. This rearrangement joins TRBV5-4 to TRBJ2-1; D is possibly TRBD2 (6 bases). Germline CDR1 reads SGHNT; CDR2 reads YYREEE (reference sequence). Trimming cost V 1 base and J 0 bases, with 17 bases left between them. The CDR3 extends over 18 amino acids. Written as DNA, the CDR3 is TGTGCCAGCAGCTTGTTGGCTAGCGCGAAACGCTCCTACAATGAGCAGTTCTTC. It encodes CASSLLASAKRSYNEQFF.

The chain links TRBV19 to TRBJ1-1, with 7 bases aligning to TRBD1. Germline values: CDR1 LNHDA, CDR2 SQIVND (reference sequence). The CDR3 length is 16 residues. Trimming removed 7 bases from V and 0 bases from J; junction bases left unmatched: 11. CDR3 residues: CASTRDRVGMNTEAFF. Here the CDR3 DNA reads TGTGCCAGTACTCGAGACAGGGTGGGGATGAACACTGAAGCTTTCTTT.

The V gene is TRBV6-1, the J gene TRBJ1-5; D is possibly TRBD1 (6 bases). Trimming took 9 bases from V and 2 from J, leaving 14 bases between them. Germline-derived CDR1 and CDR2 are MNHNS and SASEGT. The CDR3 runs 14 residues. The DNA of the CDR3 is TGTGCCAGTGCAACAGGGAGAGGCAATCAGCCCCAGCATTTT. It codes for CASATGRGNQPQHF.

This clonotype was counted many times. The chain combines TRBV20-1 with TRBJ1-1; no definite D call. This CDR3 is built from 10 residues. The germline V gene encodes CDR1 DFQATT and CDR2 SNEGSKA (reference sequence). V dropped 6 bases and J dropped 11 bases, with 13 bases sitting between them. In DNA, the CDR3 is TGCAGTGCCTATAACACGGGGGCTTTCTTT. This encodes CSAYNTGAFF.

The genes are TRBV19 and TRBJ1-6, with no clear D. Germline V CDR1 and CDR2: LNHDA, SQIVND (reference sequence). The CDR3 consists of 18 residues. The V end lost 1 base, the J end lost 6 bases, and 19 bases lay between the germline ends. The DNA of the CDR3 is TGTGCCAGTAGTATAGCGGGTACGGACGGAGCCCTTAATTCACCCCTCCACTTT. Amino acid sequence: CASSIAGTDGALNSPLHF.

This clonotype has ten or more counts. The chain employs TRBV2 and TRBJ1-4, with D unclear. This CDR3 is 14 amino acids long. The germline gives CDR1 SNHLY, CDR2 FYNNEI. V gave up 7 bases and J gave up 0 bases, with 9 bases separating them. DNA of the CDR3: TGTGCCAGCAATCCGAGTGCAACTAATGAAAAACTGTTTTTT. Its translation is CASNPSATNEKLFF.

This clonotype was seen at least ten times. The J gene is TRBJ2-7, the V gene TRBV12-3 or TRBV12-4, with D hard to call. The CDR3 is 13 amino acids. V lost 6 bases, J lost 1 base, and 10 bases lay in between. CDR3 coding DNA: TGTGCCAGCAGCCGAAAAGGGTCCTACGAGCAGTACTTC. It codes for CASSRKGSYEQYF.

This clonotype was seen a few times. The chain has TRBV19 and TRBJ1-6, with D possibly being TRBD1 (5 bases). CDR1 LNHDA and CDR2 SQIVND come from the germline V gene (reference sequence). Trimming removed 1 base from V and 6 bases from J, with 13 bases in between. The CDR3 has 16 amino acids. CDR3 residues: CASSIGGGRGNSPLHF. The CDR3 bases are TGTGCCAGTAGTATAGGCGGGGGACGAGGTAATTCACCCCTCCACTTT.

This clonotype was seen repeatedly, ten times or more. The J gene is TRBJ2-7, the V gene TRBV12-3 or TRBV12-4, with D perhaps TRBD1 or TRBD2 (5 bases each). The CDR3 is 13 residues long. V shed 5 bases and J shed 3 bases, with 11 bases lying between them. DNA of the CDR3: TGTGCCAGCAGTAGGGGACCGAGCTACGAGCAGTACTTC. Translated: CASSRGPSYEQYF.

This sequence joins TRBV12-3 or TRBV12-4 and TRBJ1-3; D gene uncertain. This CDR3 is 16 amino acids long. Trimming shortened V by 0 bases and J by 2 bases, and 11 bases separated the two germline ends. CDR3 DNA: TGTGCCAGCAGTTTAGCGAACCAAAGAGCTGGAAACACCATATATTTT. Its translation: CASSLANQRAGNTIYF.